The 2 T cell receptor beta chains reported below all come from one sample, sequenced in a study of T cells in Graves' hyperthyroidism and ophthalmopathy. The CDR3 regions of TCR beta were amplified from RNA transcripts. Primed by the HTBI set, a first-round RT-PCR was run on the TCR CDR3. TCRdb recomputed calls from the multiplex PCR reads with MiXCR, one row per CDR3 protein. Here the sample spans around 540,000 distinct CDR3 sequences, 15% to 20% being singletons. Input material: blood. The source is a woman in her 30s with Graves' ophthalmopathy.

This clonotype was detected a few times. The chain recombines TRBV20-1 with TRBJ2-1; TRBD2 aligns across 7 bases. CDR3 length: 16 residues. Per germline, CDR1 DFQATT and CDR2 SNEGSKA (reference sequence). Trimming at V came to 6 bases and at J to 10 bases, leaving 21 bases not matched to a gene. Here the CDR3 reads CSAARGGTSAYLEQFF. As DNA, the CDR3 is TGCAGTGCCGCTAGAGGTGGTACTAGCGCGTATCTAGAGCAGTTCTTC.

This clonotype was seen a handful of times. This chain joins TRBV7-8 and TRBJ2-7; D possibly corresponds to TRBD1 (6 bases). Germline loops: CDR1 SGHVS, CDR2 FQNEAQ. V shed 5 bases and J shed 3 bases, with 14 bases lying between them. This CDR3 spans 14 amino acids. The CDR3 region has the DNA TGTGCCAGCAGCCCCTCAGGGGTTGGCTACGAGCAGTACTTC. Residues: CASSPSGVGYEQYF.